The 14 T cell receptor beta chains presented below share a single source sample, sequenced in a study of blood T cell repertoires in COVID-19. TCRdb's copy holds only in-frame clones and misses some; the assay was immunoSEQ multiplex PCR. The sample has approximately 53,000 clones; 85% to 90% are singletons. The sequencing sample was made of peripheral blood. These receptors were obtained from a human donor in a cohort sampled during active COVID-19.

The chain couples TRBV18 to TRBJ2-1, with TRBD2 identical over 9 bases. The CDR3 is 15 residues long. Germline assignment: CDR1 KGHSH and CDR2 LQKENI. The J segment lost 8 bases and the V segment lost 6 bases, leaving 11 bases of the junction unmatched. The CDR3 bases are TGTGCCAGCTCCTCCACAGCGGGAGGTATGGATGAGCAGTTCTTC. The encoded protein is CASSSTAGGMDEQFF.

The rearrangement links TRBV5-1 to TRBJ1-1; TRBD1 aligns across 8 bases. V shed 2 bases and J 4 bases; nucleotides not matched to a gene: 7. CDR1 SGHRS and CDR2 YFSETQ come from the germline V gene. The CDR3 totals 15 residues. The CDR3 spells CASSLIQGEVTEAFF. As DNA, the CDR3 is TGCGCCAGCAGCTTAATACAGGGGGAGGTCACTGAAGCTTTCTTT. The full variable domain, with the rest looked up from reference TRBV5-1 and TRBJ1-1, is KAGVTQTPRYLIKTRGQQVTLSCSPISGHRSVSWYQQTPGQGLQFLFEYFSETQRNKGNFPGRFSGRQFSNSRSEMNVSTLELGDSALYLCASSLIQGEVTEAFFGQGTRLTVV.

The J gene is TRBJ2-1, the V gene TRBV7-3; TRBD2 matches 11 bases. V trimming: 5 bases; J trimming: 6 bases; junction bases outside the gene matches: 9. Germline loops: CDR1 SGHTA, CDR2 FQGTGA. This CDR3 is 16 amino acids long. The CDR3 is CASSPTSGIKGNEQFF. The CDR3 nucleotides read TGTGCCAGCAGCCCGACTAGCGGGATAAAGGGCAATGAGCAGTTCTTC. Based on the CDR3 plus reference TRBV7-3 and TRBJ2-1, the full variable domain is GAGVSQTPSNKVTEKGKYVELRCDPISGHTALYWYRQSLGQGPEFLIYFQGTGAADDSGLPNDRFFAVRPEGSVSTLKIQRTERGDSAVYLCASSPTSGIKGNEQFFGPGTRLTVL.

The chain uses TRBV6-6 and TRBJ2-7; maybe TRBD1 (7 bases). This CDR3 is built from 15 residues. Germline V gene sequence: CDR1 MNHNY, CDR2 SVGAGI (reference sequence). Deletions cut 0 bases from V and 5 bases from J, with 14 bases between. The CDR3 DNA reads TGTGCCAGCAGTTACTCGATCGACAGGGAGGACGAGCAGTACTTC. Translation: CASSYSIDREDEQYF.

The chain is built from TRBV28 and TRBJ1-5, with 9 bases matching TRBD1. V was pared by 5 bases and J by 7 bases, with 9 bases of the junction left unmatched. The CDR3 spans 15 residues. Germline assignment: CDR1 MDHEN and CDR2 SYDVKM. CDR3 in DNA: TGTGCCAGCAGTGTCGGGACAGGGCCCGGCCAGCCCCAGCATTTT. It translates to CASSVGTGPGQPQHF.

The CDR3 spells CASSESGGGNQPQHF. The DNA for the CDR3 is TGCGCCAGCAGTGAATCAGGGGGAGGCAATCAGCCCCAGCATTTT. The V call is TRBV10-2, the J call TRBJ1-5, with 7 bases identical to TRBD1. J lost 2 bases, V lost 3 bases, and 4 bases had no gene match. The CDR3 is made up of 15 amino acids. CDR1 is WSHSY and CDR2 is SAAADI in the germline V gene.

CDR3 coding DNA: TGTGCCAGCAGCACGGGACAGACAAACGAGCAGTACGTC. Amino acid sequence: CASSTGQTNEQYV. The V gene is TRBV5-4, the J gene TRBJ2-7; TRBD1 matches 7 bases. V was clipped by 4 bases and J by 5 bases; unmatched bases: 6. Germline loops: CDR1 SGHNT, CDR2 YYREEE (reference sequence). The CDR3 totals 13 residues.

The count of this clone is one. V and J are TRBV6-6 and TRBJ1-1; the match to TRBD1 covers 11 bases. Germline V gene sequence: CDR1 MNHNY, CDR2 SVGAGI (reference sequence). V shed 6 bases and J 4 bases; nucleotides not matched to a gene: 4. This CDR3 region has 14 residues. CDR3 region: CASRLGQGGTEAFF. DNA of the CDR3: TGTGCCAGCAGACTGGGACAGGGGGGCACTGAAGCTTTCTTT.

The chain employs TRBV27 and TRBJ2-3; the D is unclear. The ends were cut back, 5 bases at V and 1 base at J, with 13 bases in the middle. This CDR3 has 15 amino acids. Germline lookup yields CDR1 MNHEY and CDR2 SMNVEV (reference sequence). The CDR3 protein is CASSLSLRGTDTQYF. Written as DNA, the CDR3 is TGTGCCAGCAGTCTCTCCTTGAGAGGCACAGATACGCAGTATTTT.

This chain joins TRBV19 and TRBJ1-1; 9 bases map to TRBD1. V lost 7 bases, J lost 4 bases, and 7 bases stayed unmatched. The germline gives CDR1 LNHDA, CDR2 SQIVND (reference sequence). This CDR3 region has 14 residues. CDR3 DNA: TGTGCCAGTACCCCCGGGACAGGGCTCACTGAAGCTTTCTTT. Its protein is CASTPGTGLTEAFF.

As for this clone: At the DNA level, this CDR3 is encoded by other sequences in the same sample as well. The CDR3 nucleotides read TGTGCCAGCAGCCTTCGGGACTCCGCAGATACGCAGTATTTT. This gives the protein CASSLRDSADTQYF. The chain combines TRBV7-3 with TRBJ2-3; maybe TRBD2 (6 bases). The CDR3 length is 14 residues. Per the germline V gene, CDR1 is SGHTA and CDR2 is FQGTGA. V gave up 5 bases and J gave up 4 bases, with 13 bases separating them.

This chain uses TRBV5-1 with TRBJ2-3, with D tentatively TRBD1 (6 bases). Per germline, CDR1 SGHRS and CDR2 YFSETQ. With 4 bases removed from V and 4 bases from J, the gap between germline ends came to 13 bases. The CDR3 covers 14 residues. The CDR3 loop reads CASSRGDTSDTQYF. CDR3 DNA sequence: TGCGCCAGCAGCAGAGGGGACACCTCAGATACGCAGTATTTT.

The chain is built from TRBV5-1 and TRBJ1-1, with no clear D. V was clipped by 2 bases and J by 6 bases, with 17 bases between them. There are 15 residues in the CDR3. Germline V gene lookup returns CDR1 SGHRS and CDR2 YFSETQ. CDR3 protein: CASSFGLLEDAEAFF. The CDR3 DNA reads TGCGCCAGCAGCTTTGGCCTGTTGGAGGACGCTGAAGCTTTCTTT.

The chain couples TRBV19 to TRBJ2-2, with 8 bases that match TRBD2. This CDR3 has 16 amino acids. Germline assignment: CDR1 LNHDA and CDR2 SQIVND (reference sequence). Trimming removed 3 bases from V and 4 bases from J; junction bases left unmatched: 7. CDR3 residues: CASSISPLAATGELFF. CDR3 coding DNA: TGTGCCAGTAGTATTTCCCCACTAGCGGCCACCGGGGAGCTGTTTTTT. The whole variable domain, filled in from reference TRBV19 and TRBJ2-2, reads DGGITQSPKYLFRKEGQNVTLSCEQNLNHDAMYWYRQDPGQGLRLIYYSQIVNDFQKGDIAEGYSVSREKKESFPLTVTSAQKNPTAFYLCASSISPLAATGELFFGEGSRLTVL.